This T cell receptor beta chain was obtained from a study of blood T cell repertoires in COVID-19. Overall study context: Collection of acute and convalescent COVID-19 samples took place in the United States, Italy and Spain. In each case, the material was cDNA or gDNA derived from T cells, B-cell-depleted T cells, or PBMCs.

Clones were read by immunoSEQ multiplex PCR, and TCRdb kept only the in-frame ones, dropping some. The table records 250,000 to 350,000 clones, about 84% of them present only once. Germline V lookup: CDR1 MNHEY, CDR2 SMNVEV (reference sequence). This CDR3 has 14 residues. V lost 2 bases, J lost 8 bases, and 15 bases lay in between. This receptor was taken from a woman aged 50 to 60 with acute or convalescent COVID-19. The chain combines TRBV27 with TRBJ1-2; TRBD1 might be the D (5 bases). The source material was peripheral blood. CDR3 protein: CASSLGRGPGGYTF. The CDR3 bases are TGTGCCAGCAGTTTAGGGAGGGGCCCGGGGGGCTACACCTTC.